The entry below gives a single T cell receptor (beta chain) sequence along with its context. TCRdb keeps only in-frame clones here, not all; method: immunoSEQ multiplex PCR. Altogether some 77,000 clones are present, about 90% being singletons, with the ten largest covering approximately 2.8%. These data are taken from a study of OX40 agonist ivuxolimab in advanced cancers. V trimming: 5 bases; J trimming: 4 bases; junction bases outside the gene matches: 16. CDR3 length: 17 residues. Germline-derived CDR1 and CDR2 are LNHDA and SQIVND (reference sequence). This material consisted of CD4+ or CD8+ T cells sorted from blood, taken in a trial of the OX40 agonist ivuxolimab. The receptor was isolated from an adult with an advanced solid tumor such as melanoma, head and neck, liver or kidney cancer. The chain links TRBV19 to TRBJ2-5, with 7 positions matching TRBD1. CDR3 amino acids: CASSPRQGIISRETQYF. CDR3 in DNA: TGTGCCAGTAGTCCCCGACAGGGTATCATCTCGAGAGAGACCCAGTACTTC.